This is a list of T cell receptor beta chains from one sample in a study of cytomegalovirus exposure and HLA in healthy donors. Profiling relied on immunoSEQ multiplex PCR, and the TCRdb table lists in-frame clones only, not all of them. The table lists roughly 80,000 clones, around three quarters of them singletons, with over 10% in the top ten. Source material: PBMCs. The origin of the receptors is a male donor in good health and CMV-seropositive. The CDR3 runs from the conserved cysteine through the conserved F or W. The D gene is left open where the match is weak. Some rows have no size entry. The others give once, few or many, or a class for an expanded clone.

j_call cdr3_length clone_size d_call v_call cdr3_nt cdr3_aa
TRBJ1-2 14 NA TRBD1 TRBV5-8 TGTGCCAGCAGCCCCGGACAGGGTGGCTATGGCTACACCTTC CASSPGQGGYGYTF
TRBJ2-7 14 NA TRBD2 TRBV25-1 TGTGCCAGCAGTGAATCATCGGGGGGCTACGAGCAGTACTTC CASSESSGGYEQYF
TRBJ2-1 15 NA TRBD1 TRBV11-3 TGTGCCAGCAGCCTAGGGGGCGTACCTACCAATGAGCAGTTCTTC CASSLGGVPTNEQFF
TRBJ2-1 13 NA TRBD1 TRBV6-6 TGTGCCAGCAGCAGGGGGAGCTACAATGAGCAGTTCTTC CASSRGSYNEQFF
TRBJ2-1 14 NA TRBD1 TRBV5-4 TGTGCCAGCACTACCGGGACAGGGTATTCTGAGCAGTTCTTC CASTTGTGYSEQFF
TRBJ2-5 17 NA TRBD2 TRBV5-6 TGTGCCAGCAGCTACAGGGGTAGCGGGAGGAGTTATGAGACCCAGTACTTC CASSYRGSGRSYETQYF
TRBJ2-7 14 NA NA TRBV7-9 TGTGCCAGCAGGGCTAGCGAGAGCTCCTACGAGCAGTACTTC CASRASESSYEQYF
TRBJ2-6 20 once NA TRBV2 TGTGCCAGCACCTCTACTTACAGGAACTCCGGGAGCTCTGGGGCCAACGTCCTGACTTTC CASTSTYRNSGSSGANVLTF
TRBJ1-3 14 once NA TRBV28 TGTGCCAGCAGTGACAGGAGCTCTGGAAACACCATATATTTT CASSDRSSGNTIYF
TRBJ2-5 13 NA TRBD1 TRBV7-9 TGTGCCAGCAGCCCGACAGGGTTGGAGACCCAGTACTTC CASSPTGLETQYF
TRBJ2-7 15 NA NA TRBV4-1 TGCGCCAGCAGCGCGGCTCAGGGCCTCTCCTACGAGCAGTACTTC CASSAAQGLSYEQYF
TRBJ1-6 13 NA NA TRBV10-3 TGTGCCGCGAGCGGGGGCGGTAATTCACCCCTCCACTTT CAASGGGNSPLHF
TRBJ2-7 16 NA TRBD1 TRBV5-8 TGTGCCAGCAGCTTTTTTACCGGGACAGGGGGGCTCGAGCAGTACTTC CASSFFTGTGGLEQYF
TRBJ2-3 16 NA TRBD2 TRBV18 TGTGCCAGCTCACCGAAAAGCGGGGGGACCACAGATACGCAGTATTTT CASSPKSGGTTDTQYF
TRBJ1-1 13 NA NA TRBV5-1 TGCGCCAGCAGCTTTGGCAGGGACTCTGAAGCTTTCTTT CASSFGRDSEAFF
TRBJ1-1 14 NA NA TRBV4-1 TGCGCCAGCAGCCCATCGGGGGGGAGGACTGAAGCTTTCTTT CASSPSGGRTEAFF
TRBJ2-7 12 NA NA TRBV25-1 TGTGCCAGCAGTGACAGGGGCTACGAGCAGTACTTC CASSDRGYEQYF
TRBJ2-1 15 few NA TRBV7-2 TGTGCCAGCAGCCCTACTCCCTTGGCCTACAATGAGCAGTTCTTC CASSPTPLAYNEQFF
TRBJ2-3 14 NA NA TRBV6-5 TGTGCCAGCAGTTTGGGTAGCGGCACAGATACGCAGTATTTT CASSLGSGTDTQYF
TRBJ2-7 15 NA TRBD2 TRBV5-1 TGCGCCAGCAGCCCGACTAGCGGGGGTTCCTACGAGCAGTACTTC CASSPTSGGSYEQYF
TRBJ2-3 16 NA TRBD2 TRBV6-6 TGTGCCAGCAGCTCAGGGACTAGCGGGGGTAGAGATACGCAGTATTTT CASSSGTSGGRDTQYF
TRBJ2-1 13 NA TRBD2 TRBV11-3 TGTGCCAGCAGCGCGGGACTATACAATGAGCAGTTCTTC CASSAGLYNEQFF
TRBJ1-3 15 NA NA TRBV6-6 TGTGCCACCAAAGGCCCGGGGGTAGTCGGAAACACCATATATTTT CATKGPGVVGNTIYF
TRBJ2-1 16 few NA TRBV5-1 TGCGCCAGCAGCTTGGCCCCCCACACAGAATACAATGAGCAGTTCTTC CASSLAPHTEYNEQFF
TRBJ2-5 14 NA NA TRBV14 TGTGCCAGCAGCCAAGTCCCCAGGGAAGAGACCCAGTACTTC CASSQVPREETQYF
TRBJ2-6 15 NA TRBD1 TRBV19 TGTGCCAGTACCCAGGGGGTTCCCGGGGCCAACGTCCTGACTTTC CASTQGVPGANVLTF
TRBJ1-6 14 NA NA TRBV30 TGTGCCTGGACGTTGAGCTCCTATAATTCACCCCTCCACTTT CAWTLSSYNSPLHF
TRBJ2-2 16 NA TRBD1 TRBV7-2 TGTGCCAGCAGCTTAGCGGGGACAGTTGGCACCGGGGAGCTGTTTTTT CASSLAGTVGTGELFF
TRBJ1-5 13 NA NA TRBV6-1 TGTGCCAGCCGGACAGCCAGCAATCAGCCCCAGCATTTT CASRTASNQPQHF
TRBJ2-1 12 once TRBD2 TRBV27 TGTGCCAGCAGTTTCACTAGCGGGAGGAGGTTCTTC CASSFTSGRRFF
TRBJ2-7 15 NA NA TRBV11-2 TGTGCCAGCAGCTTCGGACAGCCGAGCTCCTACGAGCAGTACTTC CASSFGQPSSYEQYF
TRBJ2-6 14 NA NA TRBV27 TGTGCCAGCAGGGGAGACTCTGGGGCCAACGTCCTGACTTTC CASRGDSGANVLTF
TRBJ2-7 14 NA TRBD1 TRBV7-9 TGTTCCAGCAGCTACCGGGACAGGGATTACGAGCAGTACTTC CSSSYRDRDYEQYF